The TCR beta chain described here comes from a study of Ad26.COV2.S vaccination and SARS-CoV-2 variants (dated by TCRdb to 2020 to 2022). About the full investigation: Donors in the vaccine arm were drawn from COV1001, a multicentre, randomized, double-blind, placebo-controlled phase I-IIa trial testing Ad26.COV2.S in healthy adults. Dosing of Ad26.COV2.S was intramuscular, at either 5x10^10 or 1x10^11 viral particles, delivered as one shot or as two shots spaced 56 days apart. TCRbeta repertoire sequencing served as the tool for gauging how specific and how broad the SARS-CoV-2-reactive T cell receptors were following Ad26.COV2.S vaccination. The TCR-sequenced set comprised about 32 samples: around 20 Ad26.COV2.S vaccine recipients, 5 placebo recipients and 8 SARS-CoV-2 convalescent individuals. Trial participants were randomized into five groups of five, in which low-dose or high-dose Ad26.COV2.S was given once or twice, or placebo was given on both occasions. Investigators did not know the trial group allocation while performing experiments and assessing outcomes. The paper as a whole reports these results and caveats: After vaccination, spike-specific CD8+ and CD4+ T cell responses were reported to show substantial breadth. Vaccine and placebo recipients had similar non-spike TCR breadth, a finding consistent with the vaccine containing only spike. The authors noted that the TCR breadth and depth analyses may have underestimated total T cell responses. Higher spike-specific TCR breadth was observed in Ad26.COV2.S recipients than in placebo recipients (P = 0.0014). The study lacked the statistical power to compare responses across vaccine doses or regimens.

Reading the label with the study, this specimen's treatment or condition is: about 20 received Ad26.COV2.S at low or high dose, single or two shots; 5 received placebo; per-sample allocation not given. Repertoires of vaccine and placebo recipients were sequenced from samples taken on day 63 after the first injection. In Cohort 1b, more than 20 adults aged 18-55 years were enrolled at a single site in Boston, USA, between 29 July and 7 August 2020. Ad26.COV2.S consisted of a replication-incompetent adenovirus type 26 vector by which a prefusion-stabilized SARS-CoV-2 spike protein from the original Wuhan strain was expressed. Notes on this clone: Its antigen remains undetermined. Per-base quality was not reported, and no clone a single base away is much larger than it.

TCRbeta CDR3 regions were sequenced with the immunoSEQ Assay. After extraction, genomic DNA underwent amplification by bias-controlled multiplex PCR, followed by high-throughput sequencing. The study's processing was this. To quantify the absolute abundance of each unique TCRbeta CDR3 region, sequences were collapsed and filtered. Usable DNA was measured by amplifying reference genes present in all nucleated cells, and TCRbeta template counts were normalized to that usable DNA to estimate T cell fraction. Repertoire TCRs were annotated as SARS-CoV-2-specific when V gene, CDR3 amino acid sequence and J gene were exactly matched to a known reactive TCR set. The reference SARS-CoV-2 TCR set was obtained from MIRA and was filtered for enrichment in COVID-19-positive ImmuneCODE repertoires, whereby public or cross-reactive TCRs were removed. Using the MIRA antigens, annotated TCRs were further analysed by specific ORF or by position within an ORF. Breadth was defined as annotated unique rearrangements over total unique productive rearrangements; depth was the summed frequency of those rearrangements. TCR breadth was compared between groups using two-sided Wilcoxon rank-sum tests. The source is immuneACCESS, and TCRdb retained only in-frame sequences with V and J called. Part of the clones is not carried over; for the studies checked, unresolved V genes explain less than half of this, and the remainder is unexplained. V, J and clone size reflect that table, while D and trimming were determined from the DNA. The sample table records about half a million clones; around 89% of these occur just once. The ten largest account for 1.5% to 2% of the sample.

In the germline V gene, CDR1 corresponds to MDHEN and CDR2 to SYDVKM. Trimming at the junction amounts to 3 bases on V and 4 bases on J, and the germline ends lie 18 bases apart. Including the terminal cysteine and phenylalanine, the CDR3 comprises 16 residues. Only the CDR3 DNA is retained, 48 bases long and in frame from the first base. This material consisted of peripheral blood, taken in a trial of Ad26.COV2.S vaccine versus placebo. The chain joins TRBV28 to TRBJ1-2, with the D gene not clear enough to name. This TCR derives from a person aged 18-65 years who received the Ad26.COV2.S COVID-19 vaccine or a placebo. The nucleotides are TGTGCCAGCAGTTTGCCCCTCGGACTGCAGACCTATGGCTACACCTTC. It specifies CASSLPLGLQTYGYTF.